Listed below are T cell receptor beta chains from one sample, sequenced in a study of blood T cell repertoires in COVID-19. TCRdb's table, derived via immunoSEQ multiplex PCR, lists solely in-frame clones and lacks some. The data show about 250,000 clones, 70% to 90% seen once. Material: PBMCs or T cells enriched from blood (not recorded which). The source of these receptors is a woman between 50 and 59 years old with acute COVID-19. The CDR3 runs from the conserved cysteine through the conserved F or W. D genes are given only for firm matches. Only some rows state a clone size, as once, few, many or a class for expanded clones.

V: TRBV7-2
D: TRBD2
J: TRBJ2-3
size: -
DNA: TGTGCCAGCAGCTTAACTAGCGGGGGGGCTGGTACGCAGTATTTT
CDR3: CASSLTSGGAGTQYF

V: TRBV6-5
D: -
J: TRBJ1-2
size: -
DNA: TGTGCCAGCAGGATTATCGGGGGGTCCGGCTACACCTTC
CDR3: CASRIIGGSGYTF

V: TRBV5-1
D: -
J: TRBJ2-3
size: -
DNA: TGCGCCAGCAGCCCCGAGGGGGGGGATAGCACAGATACGCAGTATTTT
CDR3: CASSPEGGDSTDTQYF

V: TRBV29-1
D: -
J: TRBJ2-3
size: -
DNA: TGCAGCGTTGTCCCTAGCACAGATACGCAGTATTTT
CDR3: CSVVPSTDTQYF

V: TRBV7-2
D: TRBD1
J: TRBJ1-1
size: -
DNA: TGTGCCAGCAGCTTATATCCATCGGACAGGGGTACTGAAGCTTTCTTT
CDR3: CASSLYPSDRGTEAFF

V: TRBV7-2
D: TRBD2
J: TRBJ2-1
size: -
DNA: TGTGCCAGCAGCGCCCAACTAGCGGGGGGTGGTGAGCAGTTCTTC
CDR3: CASSAQLAGGGEQFF

V: TRBV5-6
D: -
J: TRBJ1-2
size: -
DNA: TGTGCCAGCAGCCCTTCTAGCCTCAGCTATGGCTACACCTTC
CDR3: CASSPSSLSYGYTF

V: TRBV5-5
D: -
J: TRBJ1-1
size: -
DNA: TGTGCCAGCAGCTCCATCGGGGGGGCCAACACTGAAGCTTTCTTT
CDR3: CASSSIGGANTEAFF

V: TRBV7-9
D: TRBD1
J: TRBJ1-1
size: few
DNA: TGTGCCAGCAGCTTAGGGTTGGCCAGACAGGGACAAAGGGGCACTGAAGCTTTCTTT
CDR3: CASSLGLARQGQRGTEAFF

V: TRBV30
D: -
J: TRBJ1-4
size: -
DNA: TGTGCCGGGTCTAGGGGCCTCCAACGAACTAATGAAAAACTGTTTTTT
CDR3: CAGSRGLQRTNEKLFF

V: TRBV5-6
D: -
J: TRBJ1-2
size: -
DNA: TGTGCCAGCAGCCCGGGCCAGGGTAACTATGGCTACACCTTC
CDR3: CASSPGQGNYGYTF

V: TRBV14
D: -
J: TRBJ2-1
size: -
DNA: TGTGCCAGCAGCCAAGATCCCGGGCAGGGGCGAGTCCCTCCCCCCAATGAGCAGTTCTTC
CDR3: CASSQDPGQGRVPPPNEQFF

V: TRBV18
D: TRBD1
J: TRBJ1-4
size: -
DNA: TGTGCCAGCTCCCCGAACAGGGGCCTAAATGAAAAACTGTTTTTT
CDR3: CASSPNRGLNEKLFF

V: TRBV9
D: -
J: TRBJ2-7
size: -
DNA: TGTGCCAGCAGCGTAGGAGGTATCGGCCTTACCTACGAGCAGTACTTC
CDR3: CASSVGGIGLTYEQYF

V: TRBV14
D: TRBD1
J: TRBJ2-5
size: -
DNA: TGTGCCAGCAGCCAAGATTGGGACAGACAAGAGACCCAGTACTTC
CDR3: CASSQDWDRQETQYF

V: TRBV5-4
D: -
J: TRBJ1-4
size: -
DNA: TGTGCCAGCAGTTTCGGAGGGGCGCAGGGTGAAAAACTGTTTTTT
CDR3: CASSFGGAQGEKLFF

V: TRBV19
D: -
J: TRBJ1-2
size: once
DNA: TGTGCCAGTAGCCCCCCCGGGGCGCGGGGGGATGGCTACACCTTC
CDR3: CASSPPGARGDGYTF

V: TRBV6-6
D: -
J: TRBJ1-1
size: -
DNA: TGTGCCAGCAGTACGCGGGTCGGGGGAGGAGTCACTGAAGCTTTCTTT
CDR3: CASSTRVGGGVTEAFF

V: TRBV5-1
D: TRBD1
J: TRBJ1-1
size: -
DNA: TGCGCCAGCAGCCCCGGGACAGCCGTTGGTTGGAACACTGAAGCTTTCTTT
CDR3: CASSPGTAVGWNTEAFF

V: TRBV7-2
D: -
J: TRBJ1-1
size: once
DNA: TGTGCCAGCAGAACCACCCCGGGAGGGACTGAAGCTTTCTTT
CDR3: CASRTTPGGTEAFF

V: TRBV11-1
D: TRBD1
J: TRBJ1-2
size: -
DNA: TGTGCCAGCAGCGTGGGACAGGGGATTGGCTACACCTTC
CDR3: CASSVGQGIGYTF

V: TRBV7-2
D: -
J: TRBJ1-2
size: many
DNA: TGTGCCAGCACCCCTTTTACCGGGGGTCTGAATGGCTACACCTTC
CDR3: CASTPFTGGLNGYTF

V: TRBV9
D: TRBD1
J: TRBJ1-5
size: once
DNA: TGTGCCAGCAGCGAGACAGGGGCACAGCCCCAGCATTTT
CDR3: CASSETGAQPQHF

V: TRBV5-1
D: -
J: TRBJ1-2
size: -
DNA: TGCGCCAGCAGCTTGTCCGGGGAAACCAACTATGGCTACACCTTC
CDR3: CASSLSGETNYGYTF

V: TRBV19
D: -
J: TRBJ2-3
size: -
DNA: TGTGCCAGTAGTATCCGTGGACCTTCGGGGGGCCTCACAGATACGCAGTATTTT
CDR3: CASSIRGPSGGLTDTQYF

V: TRBV7-9
D: TRBD2
J: TRBJ2-2
size: -
DNA: TGTGCCAGCAGCTCGGGACTAGCGGGGGCCGGGGAGCTGTTTTTT
CDR3: CASSSGLAGAGELFF

V: TRBV15
D: TRBD2
J: TRBJ2-2
size: -
DNA: TGTGCCACCAGCAGAGATCTCCTAGCGGGGGCCCCGAACACCGGGGAGCTGTTTTTT
CDR3: CATSRDLLAGAPNTGELFF

V: TRBV19
D: TRBD1
J: TRBJ1-1
size: once
DNA: TGTGCCAGTAGGACCGGACAGGTTGGATCCACTGAAGCTTTCTTT
CDR3: CASRTGQVGSTEAFF

V: TRBV7-8
D: TRBD1
J: TRBJ2-7
size: -
DNA: TGTGCCAGCAGCCGAGGGGACAGGGCAATCTACGAGCAGTACTTC
CDR3: CASSRGDRAIYEQYF

V: TRBV30
D: -
J: TRBJ1-3
size: -
DNA: TGTGCCTGGAGTGTACGAAGAGGGGGAAACACCATATATTTT
CDR3: CAWSVRRGGNTIYF

V: TRBV9
D: -
J: TRBJ1-3
size: -
DNA: TGTGCCAGCAGTGTCGACGGGGTCGGTCGGAACACCATATATTTT
CDR3: CASSVDGVGRNTIYF

V: TRBV5-6
D: TRBD1
J: TRBJ2-5
size: -
DNA: TGTGCCAGCAGCTGGACAGGGCAAGAGACCCAGTACTTC
CDR3: CASSWTGQETQYF

V: TRBV9
D: -
J: TRBJ1-2
size: -
DNA: TGTGCCAGCAGCGTAGCTACGGGGGCTAACTATGGCTACACCTTC
CDR3: CASSVATGANYGYTF

V: TRBV4-1
D: TRBD1
J: TRBJ2-5
size: few
DNA: TGCGCCAGCAGCCTGGGACAGCAAGAGACCCAGTACTTC
CDR3: CASSLGQQETQYF

V: TRBV5-1
D: -
J: TRBJ1-2
size: -
DNA: TGCGCCAGCAGCTTGGGGGCACAGAACTATGGCTACACCTTC
CDR3: CASSLGAQNYGYTF

V: TRBV7-2
D: TRBD1
J: TRBJ2-7
size: once
DNA: TGTGCCAGCAGCCCCACAGGGGGCATCTACGAGCAGTACTTC
CDR3: CASSPTGGIYEQYF

V: TRBV27
D: TRBD2
J: TRBJ2-7
size: -
DNA: TGTGCCAGCAGTTCTCGGACTAGCGGGGGCTCCTACGAGCAGTACTTC
CDR3: CASSSRTSGGSYEQYF

V: TRBV15
D: TRBD1
J: TRBJ1-4
size: -
DNA: TGTGCCACCAGCAGGGGACAGCAAAATGAAAAACTGTTTTTT
CDR3: CATSRGQQNEKLFF

V: TRBV9
D: -
J: TRBJ2-3
size: -
DNA: TGTGCCAGCAGCGTAGGGACTACTGGCACAGATACGCAGTATTTT
CDR3: CASSVGTTGTDTQYF

V: TRBV9
D: -
J: TRBJ1-3
size: -
DNA: TGTGCCAGCAGCGTAGGAGTGTTTGGAAACACCATATATTTT
CDR3: CASSVGVFGNTIYF

V: TRBV11-2
D: TRBD1
J: TRBJ1-2
size: -
DNA: TGTGCCAGCAGCTTAAGGCCCGGGACAGGGGACACTAACTATGGCTACACCTTC
CDR3: CASSLRPGTGDTNYGYTF

V: TRBV25-1
D: -
J: TRBJ1-4
size: once
DNA: TGTGCCAGCAGTCCCGCGGGGCGGAAAACTAATGAAAAACTGTTTTTT
CDR3: CASSPAGRKTNEKLFF

V: TRBV10-2
D: TRBD1
J: TRBJ1-1
size: -
DNA: TGCGCCAGCAGACCGGGACAGGGGAACACTGAAGCTTTCTTT
CDR3: CASRPGQGNTEAFF

V: TRBV9
D: -
J: TRBJ2-3
size: -
DNA: TGTGCCAGCAGCGTAGCGGAGGGGGCGATCGGAGATACGCAGTATTTT
CDR3: CASSVAEGAIGDTQYF

V: TRBV18
D: TRBD1
J: TRBJ1-2
size: once
DNA: TGTGCCAGCTCAGTCGGGACAGGGAATGGCTACACCTTC
CDR3: CASSVGTGNGYTF

V: TRBV6-5
D: -
J: TRBJ1-2
size: -
DNA: TGTGCCAGCCAGACAGGCAGGGTAAACTATGGCTACACCTTC
CDR3: CASQTGRVNYGYTF

V: TRBV5-6
D: -
J: TRBJ1-1
size: -
DNA: TGTGCCAGCAGCTTGGGGGTAGGGGGCACTGAAGCTTTCTTT
CDR3: CASSLGVGGTEAFF

V: TRBV24-1
D: TRBD2
J: TRBJ2-4
size: -
DNA: TGTCCCTCGGGGGGACTAGCGGACCATAACAGGTCCAAAAACATTCAGTACTTC
CDR3: CPSGGLADHNRSKNIQYF

V: TRBV7-2
D: -
J: TRBJ1-2
size: -
DNA: TGTGCCAGCAGCTTAGATAGCTATGGCTACACCTTC
CDR3: CASSLDSYGYTF